This TCR beta chain was sequenced during a study of response to subunit inactivated influenza vaccine. Whole-study findings and limits: There was a suggestion from the authors that each seasonal influenza vaccination recruits few new T cells.

This clonotype has a handful of counts. Its antigen is unidentified. TCRdb re-called the RT-PCR reads with MiXCR, one entry per CDR3 protein. The table records 750,000 to 850,000 distinct CDR3 sequences, approximately 17% of them present only once. Losses at the gene ends were 4 bases for V and 4 bases for J; bases not matched to a gene: 9. The length of the CDR3 is 16 residues. From germline, CDR1 is MNHNS and CDR2 SASEGT. The sample here was PBMCs from blood, taken 5 to 6 days after vaccination. This receptor was identified in a man aged 50-59 years who received an inactivated influenza vaccine. The rearrangement joins TRBV6-1 to TRBJ1-5; 8 nucleotides agree with TRBD1. The DNA of the CDR3 is TGTGCCAGCAGTGGCCACACACAGGGGGTTAATCAGCCCCAGCATTTT. It encodes CASSGHTQGVNQPQHF.